This entry concerns a single T cell receptor beta chain. The target antigen is unknown. This entry is derived from a study of graft-versus-host responses after intestinal transplantation. Study context: Every one of the recipients received anti-thymocyte globulin induction and afterwards took tacrolimus and steroids for around 3 years. Findings and caveats of the study: After transplant, early declines in HvG clones were associated with peak levels of circulating GvH clones. Clonal ratios of graft-versus-host to host-versus-graft in allografts were high for patients exhibiting graft-donor T cell macrochimerism. Present in recipient marrow, GvH clones included some that appeared first in ileum or blood.

Only in-frame clones appear in the TCRdb table, and some are missing; sequencing was by immunoSEQ multiplex PCR. The sample shows 75,000 to 100,000 clones, about 82% of them seen only once. V gave up 0 bases and J gave up 6 bases, with 15 bases separating them. Germline V lookup: CDR1 SGHDT, CDR2 YYEEEE. The CDR3 is 15 amino acids. The source material was PBMCs, sampled 255 days after intestinal transplant. The source is a human patient who received an intestinal transplant, so some T cells may come from the graft donor. J is TRBJ1-2 and V is TRBV5-6; no clear D. CDR3 in amino acids: CASSLGPGPAHGYTF. DNA for the CDR3: TGTGCCAGCAGCTTGGGGCCCGGGCCTGCCCATGGCTACACCTTC. The full variable domain, with the rest looked up from reference TRBV5-6 and TRBJ1-2, is DAGVTQSPTHLIKTRGQQVTLRCSPKSGHDTVSWYQQALGQGPQFIFQYYEEEERQRGNFPDRFSGHQFPNYSSELNVNALLLGDSALYLCASSLGPGPAHGYTFGSGTRLTVV.